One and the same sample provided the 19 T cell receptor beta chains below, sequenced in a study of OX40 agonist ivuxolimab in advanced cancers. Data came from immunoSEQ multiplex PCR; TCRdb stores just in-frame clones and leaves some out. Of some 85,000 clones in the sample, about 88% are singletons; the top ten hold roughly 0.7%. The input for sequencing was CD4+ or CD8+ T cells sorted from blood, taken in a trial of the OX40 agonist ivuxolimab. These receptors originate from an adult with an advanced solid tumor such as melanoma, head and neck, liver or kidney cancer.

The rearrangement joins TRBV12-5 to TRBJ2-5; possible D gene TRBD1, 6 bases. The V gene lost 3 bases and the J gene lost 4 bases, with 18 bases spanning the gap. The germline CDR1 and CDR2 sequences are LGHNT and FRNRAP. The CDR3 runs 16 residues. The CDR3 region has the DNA TGTGCTAGTGGTTTCAAGGGCAGGGGTTGGGGAGAGACCCAGTACTTC. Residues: CASGFKGRGWGETQYF. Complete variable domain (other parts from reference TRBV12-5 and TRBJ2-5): DARVTQTPRHKVTEMGQEVTMRCQPILGHNTVFWYRQTMMQGLELLAYFRNRAPLDDSGMPKDRFSAEMPDATLATLKIQPSEPRDSAVYFCASGFKGRGWGETQYFGPGTRLLVL.

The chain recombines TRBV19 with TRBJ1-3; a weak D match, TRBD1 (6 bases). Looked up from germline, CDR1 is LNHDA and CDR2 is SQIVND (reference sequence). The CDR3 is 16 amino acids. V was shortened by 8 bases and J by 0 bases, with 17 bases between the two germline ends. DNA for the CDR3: TGTGCCAGTGGGGTGAGGGGGAGAAGCTCTGGAAACACCATATATTTT. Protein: CASGVRGRSSGNTIYF.

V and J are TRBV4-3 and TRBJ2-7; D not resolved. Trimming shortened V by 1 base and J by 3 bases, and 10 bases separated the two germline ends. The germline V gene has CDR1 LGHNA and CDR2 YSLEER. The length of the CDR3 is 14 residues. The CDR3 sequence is CASSQVLQSYEQYF. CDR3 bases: TGCGCCAGCAGCCAAGTTTTACAGAGCTACGAGCAGTACTTC.

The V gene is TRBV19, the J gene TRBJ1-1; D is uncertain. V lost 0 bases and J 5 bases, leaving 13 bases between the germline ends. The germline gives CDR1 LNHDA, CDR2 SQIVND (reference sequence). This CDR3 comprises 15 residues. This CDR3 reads CASSIDVVLGTEAFF. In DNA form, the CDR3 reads TGTGCCAGTAGTATAGATGTGGTTCTGGGAACTGAAGCTTTCTTT.

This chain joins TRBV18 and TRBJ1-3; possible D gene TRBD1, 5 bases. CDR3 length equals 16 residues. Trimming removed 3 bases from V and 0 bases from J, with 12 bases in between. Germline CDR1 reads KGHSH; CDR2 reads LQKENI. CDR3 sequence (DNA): TGTGCCAGCTCACCTCAGGGACCGAGCTCTGGAAACACCATATATTTT. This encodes CASSPQGPSSGNTIYF.

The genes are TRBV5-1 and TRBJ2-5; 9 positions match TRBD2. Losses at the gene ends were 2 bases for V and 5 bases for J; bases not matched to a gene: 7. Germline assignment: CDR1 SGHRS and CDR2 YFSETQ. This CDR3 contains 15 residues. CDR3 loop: CASSLGAGGAETQYF. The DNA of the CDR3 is TGCGCCAGCAGCTTAGGGGCGGGGGGGGCCGAGACCCAGTACTTC. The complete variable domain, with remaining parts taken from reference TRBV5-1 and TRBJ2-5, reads KAGVTQTPRYLIKTRGQQVTLSCSPISGHRSVSWYQQTPGQGLQFLFEYFSETQRNKGNFPGRFSGRQFSNSRSEMNVSTLELGDSALYLCASSLGAGGAETQYFGPGTRLLVL.

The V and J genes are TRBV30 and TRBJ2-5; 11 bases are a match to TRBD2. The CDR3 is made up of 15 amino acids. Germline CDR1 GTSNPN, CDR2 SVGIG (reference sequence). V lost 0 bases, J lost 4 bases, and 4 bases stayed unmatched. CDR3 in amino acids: CAWSVASGGRETQYF. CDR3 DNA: TGTGCCTGGAGTGTGGCTAGCGGGGGGAGAGAGACCCAGTACTTC.

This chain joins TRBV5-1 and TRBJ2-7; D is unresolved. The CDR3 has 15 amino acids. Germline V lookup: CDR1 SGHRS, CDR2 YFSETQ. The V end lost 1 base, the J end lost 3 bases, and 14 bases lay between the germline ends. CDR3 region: CASSLSGGLGYEQYF. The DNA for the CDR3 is TGCGCCAGCAGCTTGAGTGGTGGGTTGGGCTACGAGCAGTACTTC.

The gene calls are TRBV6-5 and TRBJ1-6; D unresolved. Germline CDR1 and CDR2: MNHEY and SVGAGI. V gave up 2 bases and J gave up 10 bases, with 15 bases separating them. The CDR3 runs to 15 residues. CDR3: CASSYRVMGQSPLHF. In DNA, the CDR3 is TGTGCCAGCAGTTACAGGGTTATGGGTCAATCACCCCTCCACTTT.

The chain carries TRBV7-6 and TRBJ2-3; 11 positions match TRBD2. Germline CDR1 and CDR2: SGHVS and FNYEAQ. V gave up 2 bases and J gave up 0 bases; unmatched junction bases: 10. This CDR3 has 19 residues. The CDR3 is CASSLRPSGRFTSTDTQYF. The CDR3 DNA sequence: TGTGCCAGCAGCTTACGGCCTAGCGGGAGGTTTACTAGCACAGATACGCAGTATTTT.

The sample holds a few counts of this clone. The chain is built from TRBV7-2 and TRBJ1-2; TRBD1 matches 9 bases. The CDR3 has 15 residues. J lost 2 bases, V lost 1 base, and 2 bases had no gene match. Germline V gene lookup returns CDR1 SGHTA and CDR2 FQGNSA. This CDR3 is CASSLGGTGNYGYTF. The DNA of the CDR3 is TGTGCCAGCAGCTTAGGGGGGACAGGGAACTATGGCTACACCTTC. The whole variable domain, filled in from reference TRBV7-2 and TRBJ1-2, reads GAGVSQSPSNKVTEKGKDVELRCDPISGHTALYWYRQSLGQGLEFLIYFQGNSAPDKSGLPSDRFSAERTGGSVSTLTIQRTQQEDSAVYLCASSLGGTGNYGYTFGSGTRLTVV.

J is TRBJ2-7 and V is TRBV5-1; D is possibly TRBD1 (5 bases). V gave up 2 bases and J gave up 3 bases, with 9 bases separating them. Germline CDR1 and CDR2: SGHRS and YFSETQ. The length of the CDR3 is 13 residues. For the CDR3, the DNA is TGCGCCAGCAGCTTTGGCAGGGACTACGAGCAGTACTTC. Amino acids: CASSFGRDYEQYF.

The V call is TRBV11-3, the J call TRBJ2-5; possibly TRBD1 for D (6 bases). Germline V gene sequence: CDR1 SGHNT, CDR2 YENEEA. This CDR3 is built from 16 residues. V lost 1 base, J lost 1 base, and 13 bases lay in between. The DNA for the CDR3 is TGTGCCAGCAGCTTAGTCACAGGGTTCGGCCAAGAGACCCAGTACTTC. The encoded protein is CASSLVTGFGQETQYF.

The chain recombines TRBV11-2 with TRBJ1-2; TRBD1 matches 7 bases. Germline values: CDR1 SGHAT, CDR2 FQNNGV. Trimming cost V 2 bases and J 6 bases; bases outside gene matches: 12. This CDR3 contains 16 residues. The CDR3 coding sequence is TGTGCCAGCAGCTTAAAGTCCCAGGGGGGAATTAATGGCTACACCTTC. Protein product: CASSLKSQGGINGYTF. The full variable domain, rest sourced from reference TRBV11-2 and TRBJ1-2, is EAGVAQSPRYKIIEKRQSVAFWCNPISGHATLYWYQQILGQGPKLLIQFQNNGVVDDSQLPKDRFSAERLKGVDSTLKIQPAKLEDSAVYLCASSLKSQGGINGYTFGSGTRLTVV.

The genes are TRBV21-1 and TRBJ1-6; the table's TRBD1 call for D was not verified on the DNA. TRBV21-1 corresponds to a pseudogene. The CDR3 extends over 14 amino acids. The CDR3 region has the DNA TGTGCCAGCAGCGCTCGGACAGCTAATTCACCCCTCCACTTT. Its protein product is CASSARTANSPLHF.

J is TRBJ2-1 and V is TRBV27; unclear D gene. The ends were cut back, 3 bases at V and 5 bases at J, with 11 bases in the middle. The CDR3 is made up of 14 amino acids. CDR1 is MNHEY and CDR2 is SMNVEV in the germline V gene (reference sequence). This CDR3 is CASSFWLYDNEQFF. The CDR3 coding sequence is TGTGCCAGCAGTTTTTGGCTGTACGACAATGAGCAGTTCTTC.

CDR3 protein: CASSLGTGGAEDTQYF. CDR3 bases: TGTGCCAGCAGCTTAGGAACCGGGGGGGCCGAAGATACGCAGTATTTT. The V gene is TRBV11-3, the J gene TRBJ2-3; 8 nucleotides line up with TRBD2. This CDR3 has 16 amino acids. J gave up 5 bases and V 1 base, and 8 bases lay outside the gene matches. Per germline, CDR1 SGHNT and CDR2 YENEEA.

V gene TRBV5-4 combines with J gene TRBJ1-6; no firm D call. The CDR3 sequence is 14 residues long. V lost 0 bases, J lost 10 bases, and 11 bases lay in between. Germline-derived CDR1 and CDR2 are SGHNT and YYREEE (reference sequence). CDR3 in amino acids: CASSLDSVLSPLHF. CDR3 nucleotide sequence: TGTGCCAGCAGCTTGGACTCAGTACTATCACCCCTCCACTTT.

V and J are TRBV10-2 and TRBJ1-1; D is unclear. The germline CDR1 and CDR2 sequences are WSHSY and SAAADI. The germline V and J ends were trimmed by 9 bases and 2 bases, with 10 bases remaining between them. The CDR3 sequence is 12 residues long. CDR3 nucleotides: TGCGCCAGTAGGCAAGGAAACACTGAAGCTTTCTTT. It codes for CASRQGNTEAFF.